This TCR beta chain comes out of a study of regulatory T cells in long-lasting Graves disease. Study results and limitations: Among persistent patients, a larger number of public clonotypes were shared (about 3,000) than among newly diagnosed patients (under 1,000). TRBV28, TRBJ1-2 and TRBJ2-5 were segments that persistent disease favored.

The CDR3 is made up of 15 amino acids. The V end lost 3 bases, the J end lost 5 bases, and 13 bases lay between the germline ends. The germline gives CDR1 LNHDA, CDR2 SQIVND (reference sequence). This clonotype was recorded at least ten times. The antigen remains unidentified. Time point in this sample: newly diagnosed GD, antithyroid drugs for less than 3 months. With RNA extracted from PBMCs as input, the TCR library was made. HTBI primers from iRepertoire and Arm-PCR of CDR3 regions yielded the TCR beta libraries. TCRdb passed the multiplex PCR reads through MiXCR, listing each CDR3 protein once. The repertoire holds roughly 400,000 distinct CDR3 sequences, with 15% as singletons. Separately, the same data were catalogued under a study of T cells in Graves' hyperthyroidism and ophthalmopathy. From that report: Most clonotypes expanded in the thyroid (above 0.001) were also present in blood.

The gene calls are TRBV19 and TRBJ2-2; D may be TRBD1 or TRBD2 (5 bases each). The TCR comes from a woman aged 40 to 50 with Graves disease. The sample consisted of peripheral blood mononuclear cells (PBMCs), taken at new diagnosis, from a patient treated with antithyroid drugs. CDR3 nucleotides: TGTGCCAGTAGTATCAGTCGGGGCGCAACCGGGGAGCTGTTTTTT. This codes for CASSISRGATGELFF.